The 9 T cell receptor beta chains below were found in one sample sequenced in a study of blood T cell repertoires in COVID-19. Here immunoSEQ multiplex PCR was the method, and the copy in TCRdb shows in-frame clones only, minus some. The table includes about 430,000 clones, approximately 90% detected once. The sequenced material came from PBMCs or T cells enriched from blood (not recorded which). These receptors were taken from a woman under 30 who had been exposed to COVID-19.

This clone was observed once. The J gene is TRBJ2-6, the V gene TRBV30, with D tentatively TRBD2 (6 bases). Trimming removed 2 bases from V and 3 bases from J, with 20 bases in between. Germline-derived CDR1 and CDR2 are GTSNPN and SVGIG (reference sequence). There are 18 residues in the CDR3. The CDR3 coding sequence is TGTGCCTGGAGTTTCCCGGGACTGAATCCTAATGGGGCCAACGTCCTGACTTTC. Amino acid sequence: CAWSFPGLNPNGANVLTF.

This sequence joins TRBV27 and TRBJ2-2, with D perhaps TRBD1 (6 bases). Germline CDR1 is MNHEY and CDR2 is SMNVEV (reference sequence). This CDR3 is built from 18 residues. The V end lost 4 bases, the J end lost 4 bases, and 22 bases lay between the germline ends. CDR3 coding DNA: TGTGCCAGCAGTTCCGTGAATAGTCCGGGACAAATCACCGGGGAGCTGTTTTTT. This sequence encodes CASSSVNSPGQITGELFF.

This clone was seen more than once but under ten times. The CDR3 reads CASSSWTANTGELFF. The CDR3 region has the DNA TGTGCCAGCAGTTCTTGGACAGCGAACACCGGGGAGCTGTTTTTT. V usage is TRBV6-5 and J usage is TRBJ2-2; TRBD1 is a possible D gene (6 bases). V was shortened by 4 bases and J by 0 bases, with 9 bases between the two germline ends. CDR1 is MNHEY and CDR2 is SVGAGI in the germline V gene. This CDR3 region has 15 residues.

This sequence joins TRBV19 and TRBJ1-1; 10 bases agree with TRBD1. Germline V gene data show CDR1 as LNHDA and CDR2 as SQIVND (reference sequence). With 7 bases clipped from V and 10 bases from J, the junction kept 15 bases outside the gene matches. The CDR3 spans 15 residues. This chain's CDR3 is CASNDDGTGVVGAFF. DNA of the CDR3: TGTGCCAGTAATGATGATGGGACAGGGGTTGTCGGAGCTTTCTTT.

The chain links TRBV7-8 to TRBJ2-7; 8 bases map to TRBD1. The CDR3 is 16 amino acids. Germline V CDR1 and CDR2: SGHVS, FQNEAQ. With V trimmed by 5 bases and J by 1 base, 10 bases remained unmatched. The CDR3 bases are TGTGCCAGCAGCCAATGGACAGGGCCCCGATCCTACGAGCAGTACTTC. This gives the protein CASSQWTGPRSYEQYF. The variable domain in full, with the rest retrieved from reference TRBV7-8 and TRBJ2-7, is GAGVSQSPRYKVAKRGQDVALRCDPISGHVSLFWYQQALGQGPEFLTYFQNEAQLDKSGLPSDRFFAERPEGSVSTLKIQRTQQEDSAVYLCASSQWTGPRSYEQYFGPGTRLTVT.

The chain joins TRBV5-5 to TRBJ2-7; weak D call: TRBD1 (5 bases). The V end lost 2 bases, the J end lost 3 bases, and 9 bases lay between the germline ends. CDR3 length: 13 residues. The germline V gene has CDR1 SGHKS and CDR2 YYEKEE (reference sequence). As DNA, the CDR3 is TGTGCCAGCAGCTTAAGACAGAGCTACGAGCAGTACTTC. Translation: CASSLRQSYEQYF.

This chain joins TRBV6-5 and TRBJ1-2; no reliable D call. This CDR3 region has 14 residues. Trimming stripped 2 bases from V and 0 bases from J, with 7 bases between. Germline V gives CDR1 MNHEY, CDR2 SVGAGI. The CDR3 loop is CASSYGTANYGYTF. The CDR3, as DNA: TGTGCCAGCAGTTACGGCACCGCTAACTATGGCTACACCTTC.

This clone came up once. The chain couples TRBV27 to TRBJ2-7, with 7 bases fitting TRBD1. CDR1 and CDR2 (germline): MNHEY, SMNVEV (reference sequence). Losses at the gene ends were 10 bases for V and 4 bases for J; bases not matched to a gene: 10. CDR3 length: 13 residues. The DNA for the CDR3 is TGTGCCACGGGACCGGGACAGCAATACGAGCAGTACTTC. Encoded protein: CATGPGQQYEQYF.

The chain couples TRBV9 to TRBJ1-1; a possible D gene is TRBD1 (5 bases). The CDR3 is 14 residues long. Trimming took 6 bases from V and 4 from J, leaving 16 bases between them. The V gene's germline CDR1 is SGDLS and CDR2 YYNGEE. CDR3 in amino acids: CASTLTDRFTEAFF. CDR3 sequence (DNA): TGTGCCAGCACCCTGACAGATAGGTTCACTGAAGCTTTCTTT. The variable domain in full, completed from reference TRBV9 and TRBJ1-1, reads DSGVTQTPKHLITATGQRVTLRCSPRSGDLSVYWYQQSLDQGLQFLIQYYNGEERAKGNILERFSAQQFPDLHSELNLSSLELGDSALYFCASTLTDRFTEAFFGQGTRLTVV.